This entry concerns a single TCR beta chain. The sample comes from a study of T cell responses to AZD1222 COVID-19 vaccine. Germline-derived CDR1 and CDR2 are DFQATT and SNEGSKA (reference sequence). CDR3 length equals 16 residues. V lost 3 bases, J lost 9 bases, and 12 bases stayed unmatched. TCRdb's copy holds only in-frame clones and misses some; the assay was immunoSEQ multiplex PCR. Counted here are 140,000 or so clones, 88% occurring once; the ten biggest clones make up approximately 5.6%. This rearrangement joins TRBV20-1 to TRBJ2-1; TRBD2 aligns across 12 bases. This sample comprised peripheral blood, obtained 28 days after the second dose of the MenACWY control vaccine. The sequence derives from an adult who received the MenACWY meningococcal vaccine as a control. The CDR3 bases are TGCAGTGCTAGTCTATTACGACCGGGACTAGCGGGTGAGCAGTTCTTC. Amino acids: CSASLLRPGLAGEQFF.